Following are 18 T cell receptor beta chains from one sample sequenced in a study of blood T cell repertoires in COVID-19 (TCRdb year 2020). Libraries were built with the immunoSEQ multiplex PCR assay. TCRdb took over this immuneACCESS table, retaining in-frame rearrangements with V and J assigned. Such tables are incomplete; in checked studies, under half of the missing clones stem from an unresolved V gene, and the remainder is unexplained. This sample comprises approximately 68,000 clones, over 75% of them detected only once. The ten largest clonotypes hold about 6.6% of the sample. Sequencing used peripheral blood. The origin of the receptors is a man aged 50 to 60 with active COVID-19.

The V gene is TRBV18, the J gene TRBJ2-3; D gene uncertain. The CDR3 sequence is 13 residues long. Trimming shortened V by 6 bases and J by 6 bases, and 13 bases separated the two germline ends. The V gene's germline CDR1 is KGHSH and CDR2 LQKENI. In nucleotides, the CDR3 is TGTGCCAGCTCTCCCTACGGGTCGGATACGCAGTATTTT. It encodes CASSPYGSDTQYF.

The rearrangement links TRBV18 to TRBJ2-5; 7 nucleotides agree with TRBD1. CDR1 is KGHSH, CDR2 LQKENI, per germline. V lost 0 bases and J lost 2; bases outside the gene matches: 0. CDR3 size: 14 residues. This CDR3 reads CASSPPGQQETQYF. CDR3 DNA: TGTGCCAGCTCACCACCGGGACAGCAAGAGACCCAGTACTTC.

V gene TRBV6-5 combines with J gene TRBJ1-3; 7 nucleotides align to TRBD1. V was clipped by 2 bases and J by 2 bases; unmatched bases: 6. CDR1 is MNHEY and CDR2 is SVGAGI in the germline V gene. CDR3 length: 16 amino acids. CDR3 in amino acids: CASSYTGASAGNTIYF. For the CDR3, the DNA is TGTGCCAGCAGTTACACAGGGGCTAGCGCTGGAAACACCATATATTTT.

This chain connects TRBV24-1 to TRBJ2-3, with a weak D call TRBD1 (6 bases). The germline V gene encodes CDR1 KGHDR and CDR2 SFDVKD. The CDR3 runs to 15 residues. Between the trimmed V and J ends, which lost 4 bases and 4 bases, there was a span of 14 bases. CDR3 loop: CATSDGRGIADTQYF. The CDR3 nucleotides are TGTGCCACCAGTGACGGCAGGGGTATCGCAGATACGCAGTATTTT.

J is TRBJ2-2 and V is TRBV3-1 (or the pseudogene TRBV3-2); D is perhaps TRBD2 (7 bases). Trimming stripped 4 bases from V and 8 bases from J, with 14 bases between. There are 14 residues in the CDR3. Germline V CDR1 and CDR2: LGHDT, YNNKEL (reference sequence). CDR3 in DNA: TGTGCCAGCAGCCGGGAGGGGGTGTTAGGGGAGCTGTTTTTT. Its translation: CASSREGVLGELFF.

V and J are TRBV2 and TRBJ2-5; 14 bases line up with TRBD2. This CDR3 is built from 15 residues. With V trimmed by 6 bases and J by 5 bases, 5 bases remained unmatched. CDR1 and CDR2 from the germline V gene are SNHLY and FYNNEI. The CDR3 region has the DNA TGTGCCAGCAGCTCCTGGACTAGCGGGGGGGAGACCCAGTACTTC. It yields the protein CASSSWTSGGETQYF. Supplemented by reference TRBV2 and TRBJ2-5, the full variable domain reads EPEVTQTPSHQVTQMGQEVILRCVPISNHLYFYWYRQILGQKVEFLVSFYNNEISEKSEIFDDQFSVERPDGSNFTLKIRSTKLEDSAMYFCASSSWTSGGETQYFGPGTRLLVL.

The chain joins TRBV11-2 to TRBJ2-2; D is undetermined. This CDR3 comprises 11 residues. Deletions cut 6 bases from V and 7 bases from J, with 6 bases between. Germline values: CDR1 SGHAT, CDR2 FQNNGV. The CDR3 sequence: CASSFYGELFF. CDR3 DNA: TGTGCCAGCAGTTTTTACGGGGAGCTGTTTTTT.

The chain recombines TRBV9 with TRBJ1-2, with D tentatively TRBD1 (5 bases). Germline V gives CDR1 SGDLS, CDR2 YYNGEE. The CDR3 sequence is 15 residues long. The V gene lost 6 bases and the J gene lost 0 bases, with 15 bases spanning the gap. CDR3 loop: CASTKSGGANYGYTF. The CDR3 DNA reads as TGTGCCAGCACGAAATCTGGGGGGGCTAACTATGGCTACACCTTC.

The chain links TRBV24-1 to TRBJ2-3; 7 nucleotides align to TRBD1. Germline-derived CDR1 and CDR2 are KGHDR and SFDVKD. Trimming took 7 bases from V and 6 from J; bases not matched to a gene: 6. The CDR3 spans 13 residues. This chain's CDR3 is CATRDRFGDTQYF. The CDR3, as DNA: TGTGCCACCAGGGACAGGTTTGGGGATACGCAGTATTTT.

The chain carries TRBV28 and TRBJ1-4; a possible D gene is TRBD1 (6 bases). The CDR3 contains 16 residues. Per germline, CDR1 MDHEN and CDR2 SYDVKM. V was pared by 5 bases and J by 3 bases, with 16 bases between. The CDR3 spells CASSPSQGLANEKLFF. The CDR3 DNA sequence: TGTGCCAGCAGTCCAAGTCAGGGGTTGGCTAATGAAAAACTGTTTTTT.

The CDR3 DNA is TGTGCCAGTAGTGTTCTAGCGATGGAGACCCAGTACTTC. Amino acids: CASSVLAMETQYF. The V call is TRBV19, the J call TRBJ2-5; weak D call: TRBD2 (6 bases). CDR1 is LNHDA and CDR2 is SQIVND in the germline V gene (reference sequence). The CDR3 contains 13 residues. The V end was cut by 5 bases, the J end by 5 bases, with 12 bases between.

The chain links TRBV9 to TRBJ2-7; 8 bases match TRBD2. Trimming took 2 bases from V and 1 from J; bases not matched to a gene: 8. The CDR3 has 16 residues. Germline V gives CDR1 SGDLS, CDR2 YYNGEE. Here the CDR3 DNA reads TGTGCCAGCAGCGTGCTGGCGGGAGGCCCTTCCTACGAGCAGTACTTC. This translates into CASSVLAGGPSYEQYF.

The V gene is TRBV4-1, the J gene TRBJ2-3; D gene unclear. Per germline, CDR1 MGHRA and CDR2 YSYEKL. V lost 0 bases and J lost 2, with 6 bases in between. The CDR3 is made up of 14 amino acids. The CDR3 here is CASSQERLTDTQYF. The CDR3 DNA is TGCGCCAGCAGCCAAGAGAGGCTCACAGATACGCAGTATTTT.

This chain connects TRBV6-6 to TRBJ2-1, with TRBD2 identical over 13 bases. This CDR3 is 14 amino acids long. CDR1 is MNHNY, CDR2 SVGAGI, per germline (reference sequence). Trimming cost V 6 bases and J 9 bases; bases outside gene matches: 5. Here the CDR3 reads CASRTSGRGSEQFF. The CDR3 region has the DNA TGTGCCAGCAGAACTAGCGGGAGGGGTAGTGAGCAGTTCTTC.

This chain links TRBV27 with TRBJ2-3; unclear D gene. There are 15 residues in the CDR3. CDR1 MNHEY and CDR2 SMNVEV come from the germline V gene (reference sequence). Trimming left V 1 base short and J 1 base short, with 9 bases between. CDR3 in amino acids: CASSLFGPRTDTQYF. The CDR3 DNA reads as TGTGCCAGCAGTTTATTTGGGCCCCGCACAGATACGCAGTATTTT.

V usage is TRBV4-1 and J usage is TRBJ1-5; tentative D call: TRBD1 (6 bases). The germline V gene has CDR1 MGHRA and CDR2 YSYEKL. The CDR3 runs to 17 residues. V was clipped by 1 base and J by 4 bases, with 17 bases between them. DNA for the CDR3: TGCGCCAGCAGCCAAGGGGGAGGGGGTTGGGAGAATCAGCCCCAGCATTTT. Amino acids: CASSQGGGGWENQPQHF.

This clone appeared a few times. The V gene is TRBV3-1 (or the pseudogene TRBV3-2), the J gene TRBJ1-1, with 8 bases that match TRBD1. J was trimmed by 2 bases and V by 3 bases; bases with no gene match: 5. The CDR3 is 15 residues long. CDR1 LGHDT and CDR2 YNNKEL come from the germline V gene (reference sequence). The CDR3 coding sequence is TGTGCCAGCAGCCATCGCAGGGGGCCTAACACTGAAGCTTTCTTT. Residues: CASSHRRGPNTEAFF.

The chain has TRBV7-2 and TRBJ2-1; TRBD2 matches 14 bases. With 5 bases clipped from V and 2 bases from J, the junction kept 2 bases outside the gene matches. Germline lookup yields CDR1 SGHTA and CDR2 FQGNSA. This CDR3 is 16 amino acids long. The DNA of the CDR3 is TGTGCCAGCAGCACGGGACTAGCGGGGGCCTACAATGAGCAGTTCTTC. It specifies CASSTGLAGAYNEQFF.